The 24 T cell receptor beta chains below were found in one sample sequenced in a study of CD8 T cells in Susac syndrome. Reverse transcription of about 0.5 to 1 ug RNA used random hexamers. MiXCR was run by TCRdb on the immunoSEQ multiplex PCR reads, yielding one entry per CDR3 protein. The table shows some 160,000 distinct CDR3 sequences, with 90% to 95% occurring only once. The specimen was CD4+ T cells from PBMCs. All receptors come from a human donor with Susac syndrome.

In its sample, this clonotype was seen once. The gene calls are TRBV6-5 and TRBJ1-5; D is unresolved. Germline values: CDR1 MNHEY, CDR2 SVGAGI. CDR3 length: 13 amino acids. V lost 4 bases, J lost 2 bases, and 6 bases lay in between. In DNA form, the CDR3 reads TGTGCCAGCAGTTTTGGGCGCAATCAGCCCCAGCATTTT. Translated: CASSFGRNQPQHF.

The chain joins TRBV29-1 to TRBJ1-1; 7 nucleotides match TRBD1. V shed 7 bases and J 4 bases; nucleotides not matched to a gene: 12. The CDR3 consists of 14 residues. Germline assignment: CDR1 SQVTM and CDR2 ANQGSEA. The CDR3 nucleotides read TGCAGCGCCTCGGGACAGCTTGGGGCCACTGAAGCTTTCTTT. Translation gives CSASGQLGATEAFF.

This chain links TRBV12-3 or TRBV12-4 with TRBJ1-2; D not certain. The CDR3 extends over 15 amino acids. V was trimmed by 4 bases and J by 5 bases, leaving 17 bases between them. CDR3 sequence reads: CASSSQRVPRYGYTF. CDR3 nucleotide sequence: TGTGCCAGCAGTTCCCAAAGGGTGCCGCGATATGGCTACACCTTC.

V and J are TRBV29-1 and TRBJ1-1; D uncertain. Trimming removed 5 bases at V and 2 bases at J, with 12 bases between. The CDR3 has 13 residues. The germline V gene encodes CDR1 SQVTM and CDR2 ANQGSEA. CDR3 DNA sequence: TGCAGCGTTCAACTTACAGAAAACACTGAAGCTTTCTTT. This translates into CSVQLTENTEAFF.

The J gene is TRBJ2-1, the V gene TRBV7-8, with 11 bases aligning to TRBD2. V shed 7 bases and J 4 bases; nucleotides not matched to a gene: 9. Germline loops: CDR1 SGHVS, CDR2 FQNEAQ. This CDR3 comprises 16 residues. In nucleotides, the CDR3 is TGTGCCAGCACAAAAGGGGCTAGCGGGGGGTACAATGAGCAGTTCTTC. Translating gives CASTKGASGGYNEQFF.

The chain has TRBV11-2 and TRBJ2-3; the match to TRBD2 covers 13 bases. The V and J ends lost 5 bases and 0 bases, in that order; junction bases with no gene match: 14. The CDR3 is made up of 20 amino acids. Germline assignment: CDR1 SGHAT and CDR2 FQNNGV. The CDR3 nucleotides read TGTGCCAGCAGCCCACTAGCGGGGGGGCCTAATAGACAAAGCACAGATACGCAGTATTTT. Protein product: CASSPLAGGPNRQSTDTQYF.

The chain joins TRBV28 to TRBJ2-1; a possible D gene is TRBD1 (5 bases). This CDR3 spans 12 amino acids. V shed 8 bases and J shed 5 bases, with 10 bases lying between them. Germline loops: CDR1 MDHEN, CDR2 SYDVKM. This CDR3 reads CASVTVNNEQFF. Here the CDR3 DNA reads TGTGCCAGCGTGACAGTAAACAATGAGCAGTTCTTC.

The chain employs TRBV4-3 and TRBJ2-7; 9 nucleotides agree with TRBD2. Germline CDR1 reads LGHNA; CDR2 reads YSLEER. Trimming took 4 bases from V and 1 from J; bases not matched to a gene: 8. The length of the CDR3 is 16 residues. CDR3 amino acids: CASSRLADPKSYEQYF. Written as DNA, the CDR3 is TGCGCCAGCAGCCGACTAGCGGACCCAAAATCCTACGAGCAGTACTTC.

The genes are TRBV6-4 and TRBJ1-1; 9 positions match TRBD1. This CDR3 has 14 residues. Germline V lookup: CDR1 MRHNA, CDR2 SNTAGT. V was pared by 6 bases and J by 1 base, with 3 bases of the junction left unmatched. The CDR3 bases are TGTGCCAGCAGCGAGACAGGGGGGAACACTGAAGCTTTCTTT. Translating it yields CASSETGGNTEAFF.

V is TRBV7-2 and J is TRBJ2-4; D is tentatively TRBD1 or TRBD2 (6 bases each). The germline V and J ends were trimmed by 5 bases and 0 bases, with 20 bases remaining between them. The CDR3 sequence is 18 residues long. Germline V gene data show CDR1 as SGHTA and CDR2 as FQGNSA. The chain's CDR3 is CASSPVGGGKEAKNIQYF. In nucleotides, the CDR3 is TGTGCCAGCAGCCCAGTCGGGGGCGGTAAGGAAGCCAAAAACATTCAGTACTTC.

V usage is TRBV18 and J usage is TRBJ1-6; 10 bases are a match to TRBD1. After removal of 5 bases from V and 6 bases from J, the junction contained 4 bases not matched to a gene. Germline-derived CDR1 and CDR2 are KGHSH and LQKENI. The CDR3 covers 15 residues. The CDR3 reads CASSGGTGANSPLHF. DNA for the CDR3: TGTGCCAGCTCAGGAGGGACAGGGGCTAATTCACCCCTCCACTTT.

Here the CDR3 DNA reads TGTGCCAGCTCACCATACCGTTCTGGAGGGGGAGGGGAGCAGTACTTC. Residues: CASSPYRSGGGGEQYF. V usage is TRBV18 and J usage is TRBJ2-7, with D perhaps TRBD2 (7 bases). The CDR3 is 16 residues long. Germline V gene lookup returns CDR1 KGHSH and CDR2 LQKENI. V lost 2 bases and J lost 7, with 21 bases in between.

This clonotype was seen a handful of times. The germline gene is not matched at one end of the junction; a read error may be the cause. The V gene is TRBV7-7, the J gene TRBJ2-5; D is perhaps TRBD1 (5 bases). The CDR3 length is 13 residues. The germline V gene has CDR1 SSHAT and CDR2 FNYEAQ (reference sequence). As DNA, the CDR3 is TGTGCTAGCAGCCCAGGGTACCAAGAGACCCAGTACTTC. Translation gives CASSPGYQETQYF.

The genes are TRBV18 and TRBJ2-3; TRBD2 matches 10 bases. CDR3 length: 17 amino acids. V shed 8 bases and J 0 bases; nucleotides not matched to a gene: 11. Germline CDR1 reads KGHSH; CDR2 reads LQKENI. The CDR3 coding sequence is TGTGCCAGCACCTCCAGCGGGGGGGAAACTAGCACAGATACGCAGTATTTT. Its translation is CASTSSGGETSTDTQYF.

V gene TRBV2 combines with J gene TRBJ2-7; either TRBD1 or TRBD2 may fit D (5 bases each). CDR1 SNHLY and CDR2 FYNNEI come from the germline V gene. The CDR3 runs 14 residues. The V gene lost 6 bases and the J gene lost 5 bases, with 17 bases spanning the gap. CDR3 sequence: CASSHRGPRDEQYF. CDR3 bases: TGTGCCAGCAGCCACCGGGGCCCAAGAGACGAGCAGTACTTC.

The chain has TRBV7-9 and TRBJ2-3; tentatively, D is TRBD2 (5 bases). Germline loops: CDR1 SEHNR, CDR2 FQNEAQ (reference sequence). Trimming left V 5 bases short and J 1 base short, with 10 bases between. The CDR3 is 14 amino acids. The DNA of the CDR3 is TGTGCCAGCAGCATCCCCGGGGGCACAGATACGCAGTATTTT. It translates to CASSIPGGTDTQYF.

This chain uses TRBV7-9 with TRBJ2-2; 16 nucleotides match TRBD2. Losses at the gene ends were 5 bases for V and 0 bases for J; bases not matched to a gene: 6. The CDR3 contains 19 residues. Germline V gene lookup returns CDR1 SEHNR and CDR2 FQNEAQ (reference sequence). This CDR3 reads CASSPMGTSGGANTGELFF. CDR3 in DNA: TGTGCCAGCAGCCCTATGGGGACTAGCGGGGGGGCGAACACCGGGGAGCTGTTTTTT.

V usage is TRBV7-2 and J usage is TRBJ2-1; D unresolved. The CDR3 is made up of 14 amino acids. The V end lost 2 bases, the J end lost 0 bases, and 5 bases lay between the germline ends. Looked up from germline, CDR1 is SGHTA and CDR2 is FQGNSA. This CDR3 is CASSLQASYNEQFF. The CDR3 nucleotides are TGTGCCAGCAGCTTACAGGCCTCCTACAATGAGCAGTTCTTC.

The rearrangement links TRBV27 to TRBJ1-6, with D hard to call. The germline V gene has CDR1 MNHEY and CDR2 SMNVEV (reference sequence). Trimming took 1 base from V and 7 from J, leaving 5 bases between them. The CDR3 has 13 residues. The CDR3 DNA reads TGTGCCAGCAGTTTATGGGGAAATTCACCCCTCCACTTT. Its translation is CASSLWGNSPLHF.

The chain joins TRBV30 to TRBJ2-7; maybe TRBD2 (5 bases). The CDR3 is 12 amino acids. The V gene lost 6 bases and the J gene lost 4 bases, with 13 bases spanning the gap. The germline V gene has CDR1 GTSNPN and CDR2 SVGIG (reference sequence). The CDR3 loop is CACSGKNYEQYF. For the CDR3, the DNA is TGTGCCTGTTCCGGGAAAAATTACGAGCAGTACTTC.

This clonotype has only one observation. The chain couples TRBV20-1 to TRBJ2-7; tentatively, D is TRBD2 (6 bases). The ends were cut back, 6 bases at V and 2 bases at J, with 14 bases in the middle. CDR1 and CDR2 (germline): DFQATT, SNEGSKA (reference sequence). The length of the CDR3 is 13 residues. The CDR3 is CSAEDGGAYEQYF. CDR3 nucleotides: TGCAGTGCCGAAGACGGCGGGGCCTACGAGCAGTACTTC.

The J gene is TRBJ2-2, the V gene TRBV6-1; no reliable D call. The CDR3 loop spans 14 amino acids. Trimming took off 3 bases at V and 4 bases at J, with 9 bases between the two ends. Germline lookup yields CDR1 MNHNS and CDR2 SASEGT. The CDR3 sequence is CASSEGRATGELFF. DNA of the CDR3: TGTGCCAGCAGTGAGGGCAGAGCCACCGGGGAGCTGTTTTTT.

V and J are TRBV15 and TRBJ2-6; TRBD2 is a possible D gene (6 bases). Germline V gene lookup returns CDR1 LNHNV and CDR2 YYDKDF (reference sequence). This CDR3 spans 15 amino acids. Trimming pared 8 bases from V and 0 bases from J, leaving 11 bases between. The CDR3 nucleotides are TGTGCCACCGGAGGGCTCGCCTCTGGGGCCAACGTCCTGACTTTC. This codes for CATGGLASGANVLTF.

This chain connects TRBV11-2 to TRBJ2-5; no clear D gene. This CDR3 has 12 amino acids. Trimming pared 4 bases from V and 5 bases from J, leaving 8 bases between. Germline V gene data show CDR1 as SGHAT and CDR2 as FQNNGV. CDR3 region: CASSSVAETQYF. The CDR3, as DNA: TGTGCCAGCAGCTCGGTGGCGGAGACCCAGTACTTC.